This entry features one TCR beta chain sequence. Authors' data handling: Counts of nucleated cells, estimated from reference gene primer amplification, were obtained. The repertoire was sequenced with immunoSEQ multiplex PCR; TCRdb's copy has only in-frame clones and lacks some. D and trimming were read from the DNA, whereas the V and J calls and clone size are those reported in that table. The repertoire holds roughly 140,000 clones, roughly 86% seen once, with roughly a tenth in the top ten. This CDR3 region has 15 residues. V shed 7 bases and J 1 base; nucleotides not matched to a gene: 6. The germline V gene has CDR1 LNHDA and CDR2 SQIVND (reference sequence). The data are from a study of blood T cell repertoires in COVID-19. The wider study: PBMCs, B-cell-depleted T cells, or T cells were the source of the cDNA or gDNA that made up the material.

The chain combines TRBV19 with TRBJ2-2; 7 bases line up with TRBD1. The material sequenced was peripheral blood. This TCR came from a man in his forties or fifties with active or convalescent COVID-19. DNA of the CDR3: TGTGCCAGTAAGCCCCCAGGGGGGAACACCGGGGAGCTGTTTTTT. Its translation is CASKPPGGNTGELFF.